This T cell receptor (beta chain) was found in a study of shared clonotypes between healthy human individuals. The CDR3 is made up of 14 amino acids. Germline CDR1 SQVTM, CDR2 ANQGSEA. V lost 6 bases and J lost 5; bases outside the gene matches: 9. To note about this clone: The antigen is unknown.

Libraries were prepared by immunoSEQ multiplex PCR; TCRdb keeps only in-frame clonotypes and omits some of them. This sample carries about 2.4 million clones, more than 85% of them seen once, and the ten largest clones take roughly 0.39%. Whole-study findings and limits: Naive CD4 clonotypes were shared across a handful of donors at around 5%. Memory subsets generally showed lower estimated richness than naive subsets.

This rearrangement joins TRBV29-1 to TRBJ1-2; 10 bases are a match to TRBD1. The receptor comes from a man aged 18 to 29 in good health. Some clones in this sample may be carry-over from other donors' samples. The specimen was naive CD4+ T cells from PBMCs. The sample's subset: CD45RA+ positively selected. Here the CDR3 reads CSVDPGQGHYGYTF. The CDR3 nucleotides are TGCAGCGTCGATCCGGGACAGGGGCATTATGGCTACACCTTC.